This TCR beta chain was sequenced during a study of control samples from healthy donors and cancer patients. This CDR3 region has 13 residues. The V gene's germline CDR1 is SEHNR and CDR2 FQNEAQ (reference sequence). V was clipped by 4 bases and J by 3 bases, with 9 bases between them. Sequenced by immunoSEQ multiplex PCR; TCRdb stores in-frame clones only, minus some. Here the sample spans roughly 99,000 clones, roughly four fifths being singletons. Sequencing input: blood. V is TRBV7-9 and J is TRBJ1-1, with D tentatively TRBD1 (6 bases). This TCR came from a man aged 55 to 69 in good health. The DNA for the CDR3 is TGTGCCAGCAGCTCAAGGACAGACACTGAAGCTTTCTTT. Protein sequence: CASSSRTDTEAFF.